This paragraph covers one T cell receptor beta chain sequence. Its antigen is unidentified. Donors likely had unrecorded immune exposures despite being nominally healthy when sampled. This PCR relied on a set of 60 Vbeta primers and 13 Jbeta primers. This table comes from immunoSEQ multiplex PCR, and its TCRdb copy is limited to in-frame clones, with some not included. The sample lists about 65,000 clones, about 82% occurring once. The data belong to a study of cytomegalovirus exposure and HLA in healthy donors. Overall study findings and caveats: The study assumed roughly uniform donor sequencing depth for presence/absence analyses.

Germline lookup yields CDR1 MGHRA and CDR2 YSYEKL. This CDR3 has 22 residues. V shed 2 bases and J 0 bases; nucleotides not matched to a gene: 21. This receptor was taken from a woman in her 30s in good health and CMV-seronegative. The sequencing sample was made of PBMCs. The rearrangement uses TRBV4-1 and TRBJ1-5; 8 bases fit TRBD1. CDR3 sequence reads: CASSQHAQGASSGVYSNQPQHF. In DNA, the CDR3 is TGCGCCAGCAGCCAACACGCGCAGGGGGCGTCTTCGGGTGTGTATAGCAATCAGCCCCAGCATTTT.